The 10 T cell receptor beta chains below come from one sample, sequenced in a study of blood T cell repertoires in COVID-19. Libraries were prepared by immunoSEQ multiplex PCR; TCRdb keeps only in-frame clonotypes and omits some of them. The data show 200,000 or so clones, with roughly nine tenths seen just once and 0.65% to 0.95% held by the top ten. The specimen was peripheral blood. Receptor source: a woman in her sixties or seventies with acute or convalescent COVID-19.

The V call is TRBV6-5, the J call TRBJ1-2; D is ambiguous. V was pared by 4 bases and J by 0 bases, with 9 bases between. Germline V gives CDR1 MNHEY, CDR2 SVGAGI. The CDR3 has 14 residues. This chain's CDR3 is CASSSDGANYGYTF. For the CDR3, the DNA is TGTGCCAGCAGTTCTGACGGAGCTAACTATGGCTACACCTTC.

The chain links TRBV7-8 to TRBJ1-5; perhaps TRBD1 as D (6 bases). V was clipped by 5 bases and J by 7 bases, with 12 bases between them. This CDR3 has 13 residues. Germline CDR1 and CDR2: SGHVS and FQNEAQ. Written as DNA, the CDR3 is TGTGCCAGCAGCGCTCCAGGGGAACAGCCCCAGCATTTT. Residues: CASSAPGEQPQHF.

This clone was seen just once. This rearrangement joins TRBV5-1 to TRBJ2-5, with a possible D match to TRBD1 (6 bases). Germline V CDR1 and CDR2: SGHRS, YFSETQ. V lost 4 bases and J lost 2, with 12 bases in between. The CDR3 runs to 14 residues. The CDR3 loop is CASSAGTYQETQYF. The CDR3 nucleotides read TGCGCCAGCAGCGCCGGGACATATCAAGAGACCCAGTACTTC. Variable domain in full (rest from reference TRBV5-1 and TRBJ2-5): KAGVTQTPRYLIKTRGQQVTLSCSPISGHRSVSWYQQTPGQGLQFLFEYFSETQRNKGNFPGRFSGRQFSNSRSEMNVSTLELGDSALYLCASSAGTYQETQYFGPGTRLLVL.

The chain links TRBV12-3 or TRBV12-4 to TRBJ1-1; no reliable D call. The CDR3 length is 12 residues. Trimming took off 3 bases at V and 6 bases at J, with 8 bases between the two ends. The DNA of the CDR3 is TGTGCCAGCAGTTTCCCGGGGTCTGAAGCTTTCTTT. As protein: CASSFPGSEAFF.

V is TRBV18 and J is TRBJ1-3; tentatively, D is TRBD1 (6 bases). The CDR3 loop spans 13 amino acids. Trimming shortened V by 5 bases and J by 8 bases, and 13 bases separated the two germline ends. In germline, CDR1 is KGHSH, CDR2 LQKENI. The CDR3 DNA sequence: TGTGCCAGCTCATACGGACAGTCGGACACCATATATTTT. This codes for CASSYGQSDTIYF.

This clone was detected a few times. CDR3 region: CATRQGNQPQHF. DNA of the CDR3: TGTGCCACCAGGCAGGGGAATCAGCCCCAGCATTTT. The chain couples TRBV15 to TRBJ1-5; a possible D gene is TRBD1 (6 bases). Trimming stripped 6 bases from V and 4 bases from J, with 7 bases between. CDR1 is LNHNV and CDR2 is YYDKDF in the germline V gene (reference sequence). The CDR3 totals 12 residues.

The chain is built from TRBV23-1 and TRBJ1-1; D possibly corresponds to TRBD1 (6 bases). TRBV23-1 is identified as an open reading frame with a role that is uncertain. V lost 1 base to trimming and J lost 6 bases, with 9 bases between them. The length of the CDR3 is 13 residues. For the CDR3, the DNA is TGCGCCAGCAGTCAATGGGGGGGGCCTGAAGCTTTCTTT. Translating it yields CASSQWGGPEAFF.

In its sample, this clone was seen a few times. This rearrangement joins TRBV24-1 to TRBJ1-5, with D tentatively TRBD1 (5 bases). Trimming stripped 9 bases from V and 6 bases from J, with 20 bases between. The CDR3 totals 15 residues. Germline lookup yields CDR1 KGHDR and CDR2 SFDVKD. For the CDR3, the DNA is TGTGCCACCTCTGGGTCGGGGACTGTCGGTCAGCCCCAGCATTTT. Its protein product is CATSGSGTVGQPQHF.

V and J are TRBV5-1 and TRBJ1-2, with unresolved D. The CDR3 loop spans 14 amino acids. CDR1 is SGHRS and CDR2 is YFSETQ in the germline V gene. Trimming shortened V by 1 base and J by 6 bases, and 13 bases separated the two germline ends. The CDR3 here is CASSLSIRGNGYTF. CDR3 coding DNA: TGCGCCAGCAGCTTGAGTATCCGGGGAAATGGCTACACCTTC.

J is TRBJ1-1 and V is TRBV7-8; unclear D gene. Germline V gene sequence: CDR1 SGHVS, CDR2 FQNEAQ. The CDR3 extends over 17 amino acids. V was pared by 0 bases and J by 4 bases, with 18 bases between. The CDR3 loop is CASSLASGLIIGTEAFF. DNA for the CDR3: TGTGCCAGCAGCTTAGCGAGCGGGTTGATAATTGGCACTGAAGCTTTCTTT.